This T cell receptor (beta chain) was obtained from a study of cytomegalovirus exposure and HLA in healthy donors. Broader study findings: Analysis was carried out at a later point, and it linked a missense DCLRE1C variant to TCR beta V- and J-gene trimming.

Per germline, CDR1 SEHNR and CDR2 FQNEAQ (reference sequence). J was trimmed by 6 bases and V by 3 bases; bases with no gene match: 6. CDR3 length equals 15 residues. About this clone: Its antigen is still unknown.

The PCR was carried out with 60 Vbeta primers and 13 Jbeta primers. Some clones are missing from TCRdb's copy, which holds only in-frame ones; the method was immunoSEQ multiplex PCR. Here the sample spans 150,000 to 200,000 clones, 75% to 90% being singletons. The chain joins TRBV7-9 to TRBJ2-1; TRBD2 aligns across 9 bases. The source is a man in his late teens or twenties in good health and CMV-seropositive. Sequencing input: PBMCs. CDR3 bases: TGTGCCAGCAGCTTGCGGGGGGGCGAATTCAATGAGCAGTTCTTC. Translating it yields CASSLRGGEFNEQFF.